The 14 T cell receptor beta chains below all came from one sample that was sequenced in a study of PD-1 blockade in classical Hodgkin lymphoma. Only in-frame clones appear in the TCRdb table, and some are missing; sequencing was by immunoSEQ multiplex PCR. The table shows tens of thousands of clones, with roughly 70% occurring only once. There was relapse after autologous stem cell transplantation in every patient, and there was variation in brentuximab vedotin exposure. The sample consisted of peripheral blood mononuclear cells (PBMCs), taken before the second cycle of nivolumab. These TCRs come from a human donor with classical Hodgkin lymphoma.

The chain carries TRBV14 and TRBJ2-5; tentative D call: TRBD2 (6 bases). CDR3 length: 13 amino acids. The germline V gene has CDR1 SGHDN and CDR2 FVKESK. Trimming removed 4 bases at V and 7 bases at J, with 13 bases between. The CDR3 nucleotides read TGTGCCAGCAGCCCCCGGGCGGAGGGGACCCAGTACTTC. Translating it yields CASSPRAEGTQYF.

CDR3 coding DNA: TGCGCCAGCAGCCCGGGACTAGCGGGGGGCGAGCAGTACTTC. It encodes CASSPGLAGGEQYF. The chain couples TRBV5-1 to TRBJ2-7, with 15 nucleotides matching TRBD2. The CDR3 runs to 14 residues. Germline loops: CDR1 SGHRS, CDR2 YFSETQ. The junction had 2 bases not matched to a gene; V was cut back by 4 bases and J by 6 bases.

The rearrangement uses TRBV28 and TRBJ2-4; the D gene could be TRBD1 or TRBD2 (5 bases each). This CDR3 spans 13 amino acids. V was clipped by 6 bases and J by 15 bases, with 21 bases between them. The V gene's germline CDR1 is MDHEN and CDR2 SYDVKM. The CDR3 bases are TGTGCCAGCAGCCCGACCTGGGGGACCTATGGGTACTTC. Encoded protein: CASSPTWGTYGYF.

The chain combines TRBV19 with TRBJ1-2; no clear D gene. Germline CDR1 LNHDA, CDR2 SQIVND (reference sequence). The V and J ends lost 6 bases and 1 base respectively, with 9 bases between them. This CDR3 spans 13 amino acids. CDR3 loop: CASSQGVNYGYTF. CDR3 sequence (DNA): TGTGCCAGTAGCCAAGGTGTTAACTATGGCTACACCTTC.

The chain combines TRBV4-1 with TRBJ2-7, with 12 bases fitting TRBD2. The CDR3 has 17 amino acids. CDR1 is MGHRA, CDR2 YSYEKL, per germline. V gave up 4 bases and J gave up 2 bases; unmatched junction bases: 9. The CDR3 protein is CASSPVLAGGWPYEQYF. The CDR3 DNA is TGCGCCAGCAGCCCAGTACTAGCGGGAGGCTGGCCCTACGAGCAGTACTTC.

The chain is built from TRBV7-9 and TRBJ1-2; D might be TRBD1 (6 bases). The germline CDR1 and CDR2 sequences are SEHNR and FQNEAQ (reference sequence). This CDR3 is 14 amino acids long. V was shortened by 5 bases and J by 7 bases, with 17 bases between the two germline ends. CDR3 protein: CASSPKRAGAGYTF. In DNA, the CDR3 is TGTGCCAGCAGCCCAAAACGGGCAGGGGCTGGCTACACCTTC.

This clone appeared once. CDR3 in amino acids: CASSLMWGIELKGYTF. The CDR3 DNA follows: TGCGCCAGCAGCTTGATGTGGGGTATTGAACTGAAGGGCTACACCTTC. The chain employs TRBV5-1 and TRBJ1-2; no definite D call. The CDR3 sequence is 16 residues long. Germline CDR1 SGHRS, CDR2 YFSETQ. Trimming cost V 1 base and J 8 bases, with 21 bases left between them.

The V gene is TRBV20-1, the J gene TRBJ1-4, with a possible D match to TRBD1 (5 bases). The germline gives CDR1 DFQATT, CDR2 SNEGSKA (reference sequence). The CDR3 has 11 amino acids. Trimming removed 5 bases at V and 7 bases at J, with 8 bases between. The CDR3 sequence is CSAARGEKLFF. CDR3 DNA sequence: TGCAGTGCTGCTAGGGGTGAAAAACTGTTTTTT.

The rearrangement links TRBV28 to TRBJ1-6; D is unclear. Trimming took off 6 bases at V and 7 bases at J, with 13 bases between the two ends. The CDR3 covers 14 residues. Germline-derived CDR1 and CDR2 are MDHEN and SYDVKM. CDR3: CASRPTMENSPLHF. The DNA of the CDR3 is TGTGCCAGCAGACCCACCATGGAAAATTCACCCCTCCACTTT.

This clone appeared many times. The chain recombines TRBV10-3 with TRBJ1-1, with D possibly TRBD1 on 5 matching bases. The CDR3 runs 15 residues. The germline gives CDR1 ENHRY, CDR2 SYGVKD. Trimming left V 6 bases short and J 0 bases short, with 14 bases between. CDR3 bases: TGTGCCATCAGGTCGAGTGCAGGGATGAACACTGAAGCTTTCTTT. Its protein product is CAIRSSAGMNTEAFF.

V and J are TRBV28 and TRBJ1-2, with D uncertain. The CDR3 consists of 14 residues. Germline CDR1 and CDR2: MDHEN and SYDVKM. Trimming stripped 2 bases from V and 4 bases from J, with 11 bases between. The CDR3 region has the DNA TGTGCCAGCAGTTTACGTTTTTTACCCTATGGCTACACCTTC. It yields the protein CASSLRFLPYGYTF.

Points on this clone: Other nucleotide sequences from this sample produce the same CDR3. CDR3 in amino acids: CAISDRSLAGGSSYEQYV. The CDR3 DNA follows: TGTGCCATCAGTGACAGGAGTCTAGCGGGGGGTAGCTCCTATGAGCAGTACGTC. This chain connects TRBV10-3 to TRBJ2-7; 11 nucleotides agree with TRBD2. In germline, CDR1 is ENHRY, CDR2 SYGVKD. This CDR3 is 18 amino acids long.

The V gene is TRBV6-1, the J gene TRBJ2-2; D uncertain. Per the germline V gene, CDR1 is MNHNS and CDR2 is SASEGT. The germline V and J ends were trimmed by 11 bases and 4 bases, with 17 bases remaining between them. The CDR3 runs to 14 residues. Here the CDR3 DNA reads TGTGCCTCTACGCCCCTGGCGCCCACCGGGGAGCTGTTTTTT. Amino acid sequence: CASTPLAPTGELFF.

In DNA form, the CDR3 reads TGTGCCAGCAGTTACTCGAGGACAGGGGGTATCCAGCCCCAGCATTTT. It is translated as CASSYSRTGGIQPQHF. The chain uses TRBV6-5 and TRBJ1-5; 10 bases are a match to TRBD1. CDR1 and CDR2 from the germline V gene are MNHEY and SVGAGI. The V and J ends lost 0 bases and 7 bases, in that order; junction bases with no gene match: 6. There are 16 residues in the CDR3.